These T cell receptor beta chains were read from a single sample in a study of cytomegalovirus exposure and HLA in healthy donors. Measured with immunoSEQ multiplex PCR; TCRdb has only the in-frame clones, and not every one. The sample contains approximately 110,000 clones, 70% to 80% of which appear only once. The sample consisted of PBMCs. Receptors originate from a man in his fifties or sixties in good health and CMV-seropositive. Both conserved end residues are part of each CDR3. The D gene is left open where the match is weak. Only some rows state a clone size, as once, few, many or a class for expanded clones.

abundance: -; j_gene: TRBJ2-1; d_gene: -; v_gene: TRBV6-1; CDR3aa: CASSVRAGDRNEQFF; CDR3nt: TGTGCCAGCAGTGTTAGGGCAGGGGATAGGAATGAGCAGTTCTTC
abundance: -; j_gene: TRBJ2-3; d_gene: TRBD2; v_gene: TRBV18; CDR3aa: CASSPGLAGATDTQYF; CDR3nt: TGTGCCAGCTCACCGGGACTAGCGGGAGCAACAGATACGCAGTATTTT
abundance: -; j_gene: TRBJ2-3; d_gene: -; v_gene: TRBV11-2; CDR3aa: CASSATAADTQYF; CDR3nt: TGTGCCAGCAGCGCCACTGCGGCAGATACGCAGTATTTT
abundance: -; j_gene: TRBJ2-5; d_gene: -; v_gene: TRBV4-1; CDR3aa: CASSQEGSGKTQYF; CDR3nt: TGCGCCAGCAGCCAAGAAGGGTCGGGGAAGACCCAGTACTTC
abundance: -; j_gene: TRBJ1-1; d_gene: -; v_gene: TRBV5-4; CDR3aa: CASRVTGMNTEAFF; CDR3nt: TGTGCCAGCAGGGTGACAGGTATGAACACTGAAGCTTTCTTT
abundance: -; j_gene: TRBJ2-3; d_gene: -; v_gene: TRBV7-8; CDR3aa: CASSFSGGTDTQYF; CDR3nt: TGTGCCAGCAGCTTTTCAGGGGGCACAGATACGCAGTATTTT
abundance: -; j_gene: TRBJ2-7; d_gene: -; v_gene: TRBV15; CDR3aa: CATSRDRTATYEQYF; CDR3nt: TGTGCCACCAGCAGAGACCGGACAGCCACCTACGAGCAGTACTTC
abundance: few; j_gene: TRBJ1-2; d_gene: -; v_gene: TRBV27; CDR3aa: CASSFGGAQGYTF; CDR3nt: TGTGCCAGCAGTTTTGGGGGGGCGCAGGGCTACACCTTC
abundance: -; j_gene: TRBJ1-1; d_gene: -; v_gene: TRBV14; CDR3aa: CASSQGGRVSPNTEAFF; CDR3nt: TGTGCCAGCAGCCAAGGGGGCAGGGTATCCCCGAACACTGAAGCTTTCTTT
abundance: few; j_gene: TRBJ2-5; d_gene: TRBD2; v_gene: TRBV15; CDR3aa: CATSKGGSGGAAWETQYF; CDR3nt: TGTGCCACCAGCAAGGGGGGTAGCGGGGGGGCGGCTTGGGAGACCCAGTACTTC
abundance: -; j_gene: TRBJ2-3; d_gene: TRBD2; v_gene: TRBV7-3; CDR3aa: CASSLSGKGTDTQYF; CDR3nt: TGTGCCAGCAGCCTTAGCGGGAAAGGCACAGATACGCAGTATTTT
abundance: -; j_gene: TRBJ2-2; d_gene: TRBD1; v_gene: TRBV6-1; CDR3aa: CASTETGKAGELFF; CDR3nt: TGTGCCAGCACTGAGACAGGGAAGGCCGGGGAGCTGTTTTTT
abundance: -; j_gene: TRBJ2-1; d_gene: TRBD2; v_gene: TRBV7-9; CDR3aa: CASSQPGLAGTAGMKEQFF; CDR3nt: TGTGCCAGCAGCCAACCGGGACTAGCGGGAACAGCGGGAATGAAGGAGCAGTTCTTC
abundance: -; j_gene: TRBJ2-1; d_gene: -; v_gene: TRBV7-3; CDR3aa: CASSPSLTSYNEQFF; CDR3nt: TGTGCCAGCAGCCCGTCCCTGACTAGTTACAATGAGCAGTTCTTC
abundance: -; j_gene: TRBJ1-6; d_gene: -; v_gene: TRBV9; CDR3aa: CASSRGGRGSPLHF; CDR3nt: TGTGCCAGCAGCAGAGGGGGTAGGGGTTCACCCCTCCACTTT
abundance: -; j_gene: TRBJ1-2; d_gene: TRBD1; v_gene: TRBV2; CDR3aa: CAGQTGGYGYTF; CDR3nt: TGTGCCGGTCAGACAGGGGGCTATGGCTACACCTTC
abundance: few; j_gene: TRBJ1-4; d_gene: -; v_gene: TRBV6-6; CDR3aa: CASSITLWNEKLFF; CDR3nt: TGTGCCAGCAGTATTACATTGTGGAATGAAAAACTGTTTTTT
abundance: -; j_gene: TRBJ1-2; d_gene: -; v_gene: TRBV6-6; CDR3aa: CAGGAIDGYTF; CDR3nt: TGTGCCGGCGGCGCCATAGATGGCTACACCTTC
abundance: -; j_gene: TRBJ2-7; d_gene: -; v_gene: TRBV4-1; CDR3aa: CASSQDKGGPYTQSYEQYF; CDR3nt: TGCGCCAGCAGCCAAGATAAAGGGGGTCCCTATACCCAATCCTACGAGCAGTACTTC
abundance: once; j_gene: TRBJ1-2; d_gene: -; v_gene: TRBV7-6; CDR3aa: CASSPDLNYGYTF; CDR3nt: TGTGCCAGCAGCCCCGACTTGAACTATGGCTACACCTTC
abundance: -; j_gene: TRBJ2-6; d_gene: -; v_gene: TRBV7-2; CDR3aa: CASRLSGANVLTF; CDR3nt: TGTGCCAGCAGACTCTCTGGGGCCAACGTCCTGACTTTC
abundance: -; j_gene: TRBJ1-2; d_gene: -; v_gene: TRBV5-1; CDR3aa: CASSLVQGLIGYTF; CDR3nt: TGCGCCAGCAGCTTGGTCCAGGGCCTCATTGGCTACACCTTC
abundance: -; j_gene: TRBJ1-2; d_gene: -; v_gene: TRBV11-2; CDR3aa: CASSPRAFLGGYTF; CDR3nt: TGTGCCAGCAGCCCGCGGGCCTTCCTAGGGGGCTACACCTTC
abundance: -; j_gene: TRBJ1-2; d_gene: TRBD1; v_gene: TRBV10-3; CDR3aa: CAISPGGHGYTF; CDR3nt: TGTGCCATCAGTCCAGGGGGCCATGGCTACACCTTC
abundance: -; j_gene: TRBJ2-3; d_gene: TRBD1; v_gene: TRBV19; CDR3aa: CASSIEGSPLYQGERTDTQYF; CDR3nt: TGTGCCAGTAGTATAGAAGGTAGTCCTCTATATCAGGGGGAGAGGACAGATACGCAGTATTTT
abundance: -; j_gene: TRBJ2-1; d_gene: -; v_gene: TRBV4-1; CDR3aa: CASSQEQRGGSYNEQFF; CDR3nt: TGCGCCAGCAGCCAAGAACAAAGGGGCGGCTCCTACAATGAGCAGTTCTTC
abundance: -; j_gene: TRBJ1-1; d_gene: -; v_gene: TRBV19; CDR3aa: CASTRRGAGNTEAFF; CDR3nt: TGTGCCAGTACCCGCCGGGGGGCTGGAAACACTGAAGCTTTCTTT
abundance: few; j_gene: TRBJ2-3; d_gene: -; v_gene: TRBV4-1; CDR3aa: CASSRDRATDTQYF; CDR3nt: TGCGCCAGCAGCCGAGACCGAGCCACAGATACGCAGTATTTT
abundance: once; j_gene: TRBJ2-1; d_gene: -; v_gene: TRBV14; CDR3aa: CASSHGGGGSSYNEQFF; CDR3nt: TGTGCCAGCAGCCACGGAGGGGGGGGGAGCTCCTACAATGAGCAGTTCTTC
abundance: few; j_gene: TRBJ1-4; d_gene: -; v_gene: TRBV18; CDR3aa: CASSPPDGEKLFF; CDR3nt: TGTGCCAGCTCACCACCAGACGGGGAAAAACTGTTTTTT
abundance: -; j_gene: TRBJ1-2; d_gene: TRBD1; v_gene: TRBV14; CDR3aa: CASSRTGNYGYTF; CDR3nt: TGTGCCAGCAGCCGGACAGGGAACTATGGCTACACCTTC